The 22 T cell receptor beta chains below were found in one sample sequenced in a study of PD-1 and CTLA-4 blockade in melanoma. Assay used: immunoSEQ multiplex PCR; TCRdb lists only in-frame clones, some missing. Here the sample spans about 31,000 clones, roughly 90% being singletons. The input for sequencing was CD8+ T cells from peripheral blood, taken from a patient given anti-PD-1 treatment. The receptors originated from a human donor with melanoma.

The chain couples TRBV9 to TRBJ1-1, with 8 positions matching TRBD1. Trimming took 3 bases from V and 0 from J; bases not matched to a gene: 4. There are 15 residues in the CDR3. Germline lookup yields CDR1 SGDLS and CDR2 YYNGEE. The CDR3 reads CASSETGGMNTEAFF. In nucleotides, the CDR3 is TGTGCCAGCAGCGAAACAGGGGGAATGAACACTGAAGCTTTCTTT.

For the CDR3, the DNA is TGCGCCAGCAGCTCCACCGGGACTACCACCGGAGCCCTGAGCACCGGGGAGCTGTTTTTT. Its protein is CASSSTGTTTGALSTGELFF. V and J are TRBV5-1 and TRBJ2-2, with 7 bases that match TRBD2. The CDR3 has 20 residues. V lost 3 bases and J lost 4; bases outside the gene matches: 21. From germline, CDR1 is SGHRS and CDR2 YFSETQ.

The chain combines TRBV28 with TRBJ1-2; unclear D gene. In germline, CDR1 is MDHEN, CDR2 SYDVKM. The CDR3 contains 14 residues. Trimming cost V 7 bases and J 5 bases, with 17 bases left between them. This CDR3 reads CASTRAREDYGYTF. CDR3 DNA: TGTGCCAGCACCCGGGCGCGGGAGGATTATGGCTACACCTTC.

This sequence joins TRBV6-1 and TRBJ1-6; D call uncertain. CDR1 and CDR2 from the germline V gene are MNHNS and SASEGT. Trimming shortened V by 0 bases and J by 4 bases, and 16 bases separated the two germline ends. The CDR3 length is 18 residues. The CDR3 bases are TGTGCCAGCAGTGAAGCGGTCGCTTACACAACGTATAATTCACCCCTCCACTTT. Residues: CASSEAVAYTTYNSPLHF.

This chain links TRBV15 with TRBJ2-2; 9 bases map to TRBD1. CDR1 and CDR2 (germline): LNHNV, YYDKDF (reference sequence). The CDR3 length is 17 residues. After removal of 5 bases from V and 6 bases from J, the junction contained 13 bases not matched to a gene. The CDR3 here is CATSVQGALVDAGELFF. CDR3 DNA sequence: TGTGCCACCAGCGTACAGGGGGCTTTGGTTGATGCCGGGGAGCTGTTTTTT.

The V and J genes are TRBV2 and TRBJ2-7; no definite D call. The germline V gene encodes CDR1 SNHLY and CDR2 FYNNEI. The CDR3 sequence is 12 residues long. V lost 3 bases and J lost 2, with 5 bases in between. In nucleotides, the CDR3 is TGTGCCAGCAGTGATTCCCCCTACGAGCAGTACTTC. Protein product: CASSDSPYEQYF.

The chain combines TRBV7-8 with TRBJ1-1; perhaps TRBD1 as D (6 bases). V was cut by 4 bases and J by 10 bases, with 19 bases left in between. Germline CDR1 SGHVS, CDR2 FQNEAQ. The CDR3 has 14 amino acids. The chain's CDR3 is CASSSRGEGVTAFF. The DNA of the CDR3 is TGTGCCAGCAGCTCTCGGGGGGAGGGGGTAACAGCTTTCTTT.

This clone was observed once. The chain is built from TRBV2 and TRBJ2-1; D ambiguous. The CDR3 is 11 residues long. With 4 bases removed from V and 6 bases from J, the gap between germline ends came to 4 bases. Germline CDR1 reads SNHLY; CDR2 reads FYNNEI. CDR3 residues: CASSGTNEQFF. The CDR3 coding sequence is TGTGCCAGCAGTGGGACCAATGAGCAGTTCTTC.

This chain joins TRBV10-3 and TRBJ1-1; D call uncertain. V was trimmed by 0 bases and J by 1 base, leaving 6 bases between them. Germline V gene sequence: CDR1 ENHRY, CDR2 SYGVKD. The CDR3 consists of 14 residues. As DNA, the CDR3 is TGTGCCATCAGTGAGTCCGGCAGGAACACTGAAGCTTTCTTT. Protein: CAISESGRNTEAFF.

Notes on this clone: One end of the junction is discordant with germline, which a read error may explain. The chain couples TRBV29-1 to TRBJ1-2; D not certain. CDR3 size: 12 residues. Germline V CDR1 and CDR2: SQVTM, ANQGSEA. The CDR3 spells CSVEDGVYGYTF. In nucleotides, the CDR3 is TGCAGCGTGGAAGACGGAGTCTATGGCTACACCTTC.

This clone occurred a few times. V and J are TRBV4-2 and TRBJ2-7; D call uncertain. The CDR3 has 13 amino acids. The germline V gene encodes CDR1 LGHNA and CDR2 YNFKEQ. Trimming took 4 bases from V and 4 from J, leaving 11 bases between them. The CDR3 region is CASSRGLSYEQYF. The CDR3 DNA reads TGTGCCAGCAGCCGGGGTCTTTCTTACGAGCAGTACTTC.

This clone appeared a single time. The CDR3 loop is CSVEVGTYEQYF. Written as DNA, the CDR3 is TGCAGCGTTGAGGTAGGGACGTACGAGCAGTACTTC. The chain uses TRBV29-1 and TRBJ2-7; D tentatively fits TRBD1 or TRBD2 (5 bases each). This CDR3 is built from 12 residues. Germline CDR1 reads SQVTM; CDR2 reads ANQGSEA. The V and J ends lost 3 bases and 4 bases respectively, with 10 bases between them.

The sample holds one count of this clone. CDR3 in DNA: TGTGCCAGCAGTGACAGTGGGTGGGGCTACACCTTC. Translation gives CASSDSGWGYTF. The chain employs TRBV6-1 and TRBJ1-2; D is undetermined. This CDR3 is 12 amino acids long. V gave up 3 bases and J gave up 8 bases, with 10 bases separating them. The germline gives CDR1 MNHNS, CDR2 SASEGT.

V is TRBV28 and J is TRBJ1-6; 7 bases are shared with TRBD1. The trim removed 7 bases at V and 4 bases at J, leaving 4 bases unmatched. Looked up from germline, CDR1 is MDHEN and CDR2 is SYDVKM. The CDR3 totals 14 residues. CDR3 sequence: CASIPGQYNSPLHF. In DNA, the CDR3 is TGTGCCAGCATTCCGGGACAGTATAATTCACCCCTCCACTTT.

The J gene is TRBJ1-1, the V gene TRBV7-8, with D maybe TRBD1 (6 bases). The CDR3 totals 15 residues. Between the trimmed V and J ends, which lost 5 bases and 0 bases, there was a span of 13 bases. The germline gives CDR1 SGHVS, CDR2 FQNEAQ. CDR3 nucleotides: TGTGCCAGCAGCCAGATCACAGGGTTGAACACTGAAGCTTTCTTT. Protein sequence: CASSQITGLNTEAFF.

The rearrangement uses TRBV19 and TRBJ1-2; no definite D call. Germline CDR1 is LNHDA and CDR2 is SQIVND (reference sequence). Trimming removed 1 base from V and 5 bases from J, with 14 bases in between. This CDR3 spans 15 amino acids. CDR3 amino acids: CASSIAGSGGYGYTF. CDR3 nucleotides: TGTGCCAGTAGTATAGCGGGCAGCGGAGGTTATGGCTACACCTTC.

V usage is TRBV19 and J usage is TRBJ2-2; D remains ambiguous. Germline V gene sequence: CDR1 LNHDA, CDR2 SQIVND (reference sequence). This CDR3 comprises 15 residues. V was trimmed by 3 bases and J by 0 bases, leaving 8 bases between them. The CDR3: CASSISGSNTGELFF. In DNA form, the CDR3 reads TGTGCCAGTAGTATCTCAGGATCGAACACCGGGGAGCTGTTTTTT.

The V and J genes are TRBV27 and TRBJ1-5, with 8 positions matching TRBD1. Germline CDR1 and CDR2: MNHEY and SMNVEV (reference sequence). Trimming at V came to 6 bases and at J to 0 bases, leaving 4 bases not matched to a gene. The CDR3 is 15 amino acids. For the CDR3, the DNA is TGTGCCAGCAGCGGGGACAGGTATAGCAATCAGCCCCAGCATTTT. Amino acids: CASSGDRYSNQPQHF.

V and J are TRBV2 and TRBJ2-1; 10 nucleotides line up with TRBD1. Trimming at V came to 11 bases and at J to 6 bases, leaving 10 bases not matched to a gene. Germline V CDR1 and CDR2: SNHLY, FYNNEI. The CDR3 is 14 residues long. This chain's CDR3 is CAGLPRQGANEQFF. The CDR3 DNA reads as TGTGCCGGCCTCCCGAGACAGGGGGCCAATGAGCAGTTCTTC.

V usage is TRBV5-6 and J usage is TRBJ1-1, with 8 positions matching TRBD1. Germline trimming cut 3 bases from V and 5 bases from J; bases unmatched to any gene: 3. Germline lookup yields CDR1 SGHDT and CDR2 YYEEEE. The CDR3 loop spans 13 amino acids. CDR3 DNA: TGTGCCAGCAGCTGGACAGGGATGACTGAAGCTTTCTTT. Amino acids: CASSWTGMTEAFF.

The chain recombines TRBV7-2 with TRBJ2-3; D gene unclear. The germline V gene encodes CDR1 SGHTA and CDR2 FQGNSA. The CDR3 loop spans 15 amino acids. V shed 0 bases and J shed 4 bases, with 11 bases lying between them. The CDR3, as DNA: TGTGCCAGCAGCTTAGCCACAGCGTTACCAGATACGCAGTATTTT. Amino acids: CASSLATALPDTQYF.

This sequence joins TRBV6-5 and TRBJ2-3, with 8 bases lining up with TRBD2. From germline, CDR1 is MNHEY and CDR2 SVGAGI. Germline trimming cut 10 bases from V and 1 base from J; bases unmatched to any gene: 4. CDR3 size: 13 residues. The CDR3 DNA is TGTGCCACCAAAGCGGGGGGCACAGATACGCAGTATTTT. Translated: CATKAGGTDTQYF.